Listed below are T cell receptor beta chains from one sample, sequenced in a study of blood T cell repertoires in COVID-19. Libraries were prepared by immunoSEQ multiplex PCR; TCRdb keeps only in-frame clonotypes and omits some of them. The data show hundreds of thousands of clones, with about nine tenths seen just once and over 1.5% held by the top ten. Sequenced: PBMCs or T cells enriched from blood (not recorded which). The receptors come from a man aged 40-50 years who had recovered from COVID-19. CDR3s leave out the opening cysteine and the closing phenylalanine or tryptophan. Each record gives: V gene, J gene, CDR3 protein.

v_gene: TRBV30; j_gene: TRBJ2-5; CDR3aa: AWNPSWSRTQETQY
v_gene: TRBV7-6; j_gene: TRBJ2-3; CDR3aa: ASSLVAGGRTDTQY
v_gene: TRBV4-1; j_gene: TRBJ1-5; CDR3aa: ASSDRLGQPQH
v_gene: TRBV30; j_gene: TRBJ2-7; CDR3aa: AWSVALEQY
v_gene: TRBV24-1; j_gene: TRBJ2-3; CDR3aa: ATSDRSEFSDTQY
v_gene: TRBV28; j_gene: TRBJ2-7; CDR3aa: ATAVRQLLIYEQY
v_gene: TRBV7-9; j_gene: TRBJ2-1; CDR3aa: ARGGLAGAGNEQF
v_gene: TRBV7-3; j_gene: TRBJ2-2; CDR3aa: ASSHQGPAGELF
v_gene: TRBV11-2; j_gene: TRBJ2-5; CDR3aa: ASSPHTETQY
v_gene: TRBV7-2; j_gene: TRBJ2-1; CDR3aa: ANSSTLAGGNNEQF
v_gene: TRBV7-8; j_gene: TRBJ2-5; CDR3aa: ASSLVQGQETQY
v_gene: TRBV5-1; j_gene: TRBJ1-3; CDR3aa: ASSSRTDGNTIY
v_gene: TRBV28; j_gene: TRBJ1-4; CDR3aa: ASSLALGTGSGVF
v_gene: TRBV28; j_gene: TRBJ2-5; CDR3aa: ASSFPGARRETQY
v_gene: TRBV30; j_gene: TRBJ1-2; CDR3aa: AWKHDRGRTGYT
v_gene: TRBV3-1/TRBV3-2; j_gene: TRBJ1-1; CDR3aa: ASSEGMGGTEAF
v_gene: TRBV7-6; j_gene: TRBJ1-2; CDR3aa: ASSSGQARLYGYT
v_gene: TRBV7-9; j_gene: TRBJ2-3; CDR3aa: ASNPSGTDTQY
v_gene: TRBV28; j_gene: TRBJ1-5; CDR3aa: ASSLPNQPQH
v_gene: TRBV15; j_gene: TRBJ2-7; CDR3aa: ATSTDRDRRTF
v_gene: TRBV5-1; j_gene: TRBJ1-2; CDR3aa: ASSPRGGEANYGYT
v_gene: TRBV19; j_gene: TRBJ2-7; CDR3aa: ASSSQGSGALIPYEQY
v_gene: TRBV5-1; j_gene: TRBJ1-1; CDR3aa: ASRQGQGGPSNTEAF
v_gene: TRBV5-4; j_gene: TRBJ2-3; CDR3aa: ASSWSDSGGTQY
v_gene: TRBV11-1; j_gene: TRBJ2-2; CDR3aa: ASSLSGVASGELF
v_gene: TRBV5-6; j_gene: TRBJ2-5; CDR3aa: ASSRQGYQETQY
v_gene: TRBV3-1/TRBV3-2; j_gene: TRBJ1-1; CDR3aa: ASSQDGAGGRRAF
v_gene: TRBV6-5; j_gene: TRBJ2-7; CDR3aa: ATTGTGVYEQY
v_gene: TRBV6-1; j_gene: TRBJ1-1; CDR3aa: ASSEGRMNTEAF
v_gene: TRBV2; j_gene: TRBJ2-2; CDR3aa: ASRDSIAGELF
v_gene: TRBV6-5; j_gene: TRBJ1-1; CDR3aa: ASRPTGSTEAF
v_gene: TRBV29-1; j_gene: TRBJ2-5; CDR3aa: SVEGQLQETQY
v_gene: TRBV7-2; j_gene: TRBJ2-5; CDR3aa: ASSLARETQY
v_gene: TRBV6-5; j_gene: TRBJ1-6; CDR3aa: ASSYLDSGSPLH
v_gene: TRBV18; j_gene: TRBJ2-1; CDR3aa: ATHSGTSGPNEQF
v_gene: TRBV7-2; j_gene: TRBJ2-3; CDR3aa: ASRPGGPTDTQY
v_gene: TRBV11-1; j_gene: TRBJ1-6; CDR3aa: ASSYRDTNSPLH
v_gene: TRBV27; j_gene: TRBJ2-2; CDR3aa: ASQPGQAPGELF
v_gene: TRBV7-2; j_gene: TRBJ2-3; CDR3aa: ASSIWTSKTDTQY
v_gene: TRBV7-8; j_gene: TRBJ2-3; CDR3aa: ASSLAGSGGGPRTDTQY
v_gene: TRBV19; j_gene: TRBJ2-7; CDR3aa: ASSIATSGSYEQY
v_gene: TRBV7-2; j_gene: TRBJ1-5; CDR3aa: ASSLMQGGSNQPQH
v_gene: TRBV29-1; j_gene: TRBJ1-2; CDR3aa: SVDEQGNGGYT
v_gene: TRBV3-1/TRBV3-2; j_gene: TRBJ1-3; CDR3aa: ASSLRTGVGNTIY
v_gene: TRBV29-1; j_gene: TRBJ2-7; CDR3aa: SVGTSYEQY
v_gene: TRBV12-3/TRBV12-4; j_gene: TRBJ2-5; CDR3aa: ASSEVQETQY
v_gene: TRBV5-1; j_gene: TRBJ2-1; CDR3aa: ASSTDGNNEQF
v_gene: TRBV7-9; j_gene: TRBJ1-5; CDR3aa: ASGAGGDTQPQH
v_gene: TRBV7-5; j_gene: TRBJ2-1; CDR3aa: VRSLAPGGGNNEQF
v_gene: TRBV3-1/TRBV3-2; j_gene: TRBJ2-1; CDR3aa: ASSPRGGLSSYNEQF
v_gene: TRBV28; j_gene: TRBJ2-7; CDR3aa: ASTIGTGTSGEQY
v_gene: TRBV27; j_gene: TRBJ2-7; CDR3aa: ASSRVMAADEQY
v_gene: TRBV11-2; j_gene: TRBJ2-1; CDR3aa: ASSLQTSGRVDEQF
v_gene: TRBV6-5; j_gene: TRBJ2-5; CDR3aa: ASSIRGSSQY
v_gene: TRBV9; j_gene: TRBJ1-3; CDR3aa: ASNARGTGNTIY
v_gene: TRBV14; j_gene: TRBJ2-6; CDR3aa: ASSHGKNSGANVLT